This passage covers 16 T cell receptor beta chains from one sample sequenced in a study of response to subunit inactivated influenza vaccine. TCRdb ran MiXCR on the RT-PCR reads and lists one entry per CDR3 protein. The sample records 650,000 to 700,000 distinct CDR3 sequences, approximately 14% being singletons. Sequences were derived from PBMCs from blood, sampled roughly 12 days after vaccination. Receptors were obtained from a man in his fifties or sixties who received an inactivated influenza vaccine.

The V gene is TRBV18, the J gene TRBJ2-7; 8 bases align to TRBD1. Germline CDR1 reads KGHSH; CDR2 reads LQKENI. The ends lost 9 bases at V and 5 bases at J; junction bases unmatched: 9. The CDR3 sequence is 13 residues long. The CDR3 loop reads CASGQGAGNEQYF. The CDR3 region has the DNA TGTGCCAGTGGTCAGGGGGCAGGTAACGAGCAGTACTTC.

V gene TRBV6-5 combines with J gene TRBJ1-1, with D hard to call. Germline loops: CDR1 MNHEY, CDR2 SVGAGI. Trimming took 4 bases from V and 5 from J, leaving 20 bases between them. The CDR3 sequence is 16 residues long. The CDR3 coding sequence is TGTGCCAGCAGTTCACCTACGAGGAGGACCCGGACTGAAGCTTTCTTT. Translated: CASSSPTRRTRTEAFF.

The rearrangement uses TRBV11-3 and TRBJ2-1; 7 positions agree with TRBD2. Germline values: CDR1 SGHNT, CDR2 YENEEA. The length of the CDR3 is 13 residues. The trim removed 4 bases at V and 10 bases at J, leaving 7 bases unmatched. The CDR3 loop reads CASSSQQGLEQFF. The CDR3 region has the DNA TGTGCCAGCAGCTCACAGCAGGGACTAGAGCAGTTCTTC.

In its sample, this clonotype was seen a few times. V is TRBV10-3 and J is TRBJ1-2, with D tentatively TRBD1 (6 bases). Germline V gene lookup returns CDR1 ENHRY and CDR2 SYGVKD. The V end was cut by 9 bases, the J end by 4 bases, with 15 bases between. The CDR3 covers 13 residues. In DNA form, the CDR3 reads TGTGCCATACGCTCGGACAGCCCCTATGGCTACACCTTC. Amino acid sequence: CAIRSDSPYGYTF.

This sequence joins TRBV5-1 and TRBJ1-1; 9 positions match TRBD1. The V gene's germline CDR1 is SGHRS and CDR2 YFSETQ. The CDR3 is 14 residues long. V gave up 6 bases and J gave up 6 bases; unmatched junction bases: 9. Here the CDR3 reads CASTLTGGASEAFF. Here the CDR3 DNA reads TGCGCCAGCACCCTAACAGGGGGCGCTTCTGAAGCTTTCTTT. Based on the CDR3 plus reference TRBV5-1 and TRBJ1-1, the full variable domain is KAGVTQTPRYLIKTRGQQVTLSCSPISGHRSVSWYQQTPGQGLQFLFEYFSETQRNKGNFPGRFSGRQFSNSRSEMNVSTLELGDSALYLCASTLTGGASEAFFGQGTRLTVV.

This clonotype has just a few counts. J is TRBJ2-1 and V is TRBV18, with 9 bases fitting TRBD2. Germline trimming cut 3 bases from V and 6 bases from J; bases unmatched to any gene: 12. The CDR3 has 17 residues. Germline V gives CDR1 KGHSH, CDR2 LQKENI. CDR3: CASSPPGSGRSTNEQFF. The CDR3 nucleotides read TGTGCCAGCTCACCCCCCGGGAGCGGGAGGTCGACCAATGAGCAGTTCTTC.

The chain uses TRBV20-1 and TRBJ2-5; D is possibly TRBD1 (7 bases). The CDR3 loop spans 15 amino acids. Trimming stripped 0 bases from V and 4 bases from J, with 15 bases between. Germline values: CDR1 DFQATT, CDR2 SNEGSKA (reference sequence). This chain's CDR3 is CSARDGGGIRETQYF. Written as DNA, the CDR3 is TGCAGTGCTAGAGATGGAGGGGGCATTCGAGAGACCCAGTACTTC.

This clonotype has just a few counts. The rearrangement uses TRBV20-1 and TRBJ2-1; D gene ambiguous. The CDR3 spans 15 residues. Deletions cut 2 bases from V and 4 bases from J, with 15 bases between. Germline loops: CDR1 DFQATT, CDR2 SNEGSKA (reference sequence). CDR3 in amino acids: CSARPPAAFYNEQFF. DNA of the CDR3: TGCAGTGCTAGACCCCCCGCAGCATTTTACAATGAGCAGTTCTTC.

The V gene is TRBV6-5, the J gene TRBJ2-1; D remains unclear. Trimming cost V 0 bases and J 9 bases, with 3 bases left between them. Looked up from germline, CDR1 is MNHEY and CDR2 is SVGAGI. The CDR3 runs 11 residues. The CDR3 is CASSYSGEQFF. In nucleotides, the CDR3 is TGTGCCAGCAGTTACTCCGGTGAGCAGTTCTTC.

The gene calls are TRBV9 and TRBJ2-1; 7 bases line up with TRBD1. V shed 0 bases, J shed 12 bases, and the junction held 3 bases outside the gene matches. Germline CDR1 and CDR2: SGDLS and YYNGEE. The CDR3 has 12 amino acids. CDR3 loop: CASSVEGARQFF. CDR3 nucleotide sequence: TGTGCCAGCAGCGTAGAGGGGGCTCGGCAGTTCTTC.

This clonotype was picked up a small number of times. The V call is TRBV30, the J call TRBJ1-1, with 7 bases matching TRBD1. In germline, CDR1 is GTSNPN, CDR2 SVGIG (reference sequence). This CDR3 has 16 residues. Unmatched junction bases numbered 8, after V lost 1 base and J lost 0 bases. For the CDR3, the DNA is TGTGCCTGGAGTGGAAAATCGACAGGGCTGAACACTGAAGCTTTCTTT. This codes for CAWSGKSTGLNTEAFF.

This chain joins TRBV6-1 and TRBJ2-5; D gene unclear. The V end lost 7 bases, the J end lost 2 bases, and 11 bases lay between the germline ends. The CDR3 sequence is 13 residues long. Per germline, CDR1 MNHNS and CDR2 SASEGT. CDR3 in DNA: TGTGCCAGCACCTCTTGGGTGCAAGAGACCCAGTACTTC. It codes for CASTSWVQETQYF.

This clonotype was counted a few times. The rearrangement joins TRBV29-1 to TRBJ2-4; tentative D call: TRBD1 (5 bases). The CDR3 loop spans 13 amino acids. In germline, CDR1 is SQVTM, CDR2 ANQGSEA. The ends were cut back, 1 base at V and 1 base at J, with 5 bases in the middle. DNA for the CDR3: TGCAGCGTTGAAGCAGGGGCCAAAAACATTCAGTACTTC. Translated, it gives CSVEAGAKNIQYF.

This clonotype was observed at least ten times. The rearrangement links TRBV5-7 to TRBJ2-1; 7 bases map to TRBD2. TRBV5-7 counts as an open reading frame of uncertain function. J gave up 5 bases and V 1 base, and 6 bases lay outside the gene matches. The CDR3 loop spans 15 amino acids. The CDR3 coding sequence is TGTGCCAGCAGCTTGACCCTAGCGGATCACAATGAGCAGTTCTTC. This encodes CASSLTLADHNEQFF.

CDR3 amino acids: CSARDVRGLAKNIQYF. CDR3 bases: TGCAGTGCTAGAGATGTGAGGGGTCTAGCCAAAAACATTCAGTACTTC. The chain uses TRBV20-1 and TRBJ2-4; perhaps D is TRBD1 or TRBD2 (5 bases each). The ends were cut back, 0 bases at V and 0 bases at J, with 12 bases in the middle. The germline CDR1 and CDR2 sequences are DFQATT and SNEGSKA (reference sequence). The CDR3 spans 16 residues.

This clonotype came up many times. The chain has TRBV7-2 and TRBJ2-3; maybe TRBD2 (5 bases). The CDR3 contains 17 residues. Looked up from germline, CDR1 is SGHTA and CDR2 is FQGNSA. The ends were cut back, 2 bases at V and 1 base at J, with 16 bases in the middle. CDR3 protein: CASSLTRPGMGTDTQYF. The CDR3 nucleotides read TGTGCCAGCAGCTTAACCCGTCCGGGGATGGGCACAGATACGCAGTATTTT.